This passage covers 8 T cell receptor beta chains from one sample sequenced in a study of shared clonotypes between healthy human individuals. Data came from immunoSEQ multiplex PCR; TCRdb stores just in-frame clones and leaves some out. The profile shows under 750,000 clones, roughly 72% of them singletons. Sequencing was carried out using memory CD4+ T cells sorted from blood. Indicated subset: CD45RA-negative fraction. The receptor source for this set is a woman in her thirties in good health.

This CDR3 is CASSNRGSDEKLFF. CDR3 DNA sequence: TGTGCCAGTAGTAATAGGGGGTCGGATGAAAAACTGTTTTTT. The chain joins TRBV19 to TRBJ1-4; tentatively, D is TRBD1 (6 bases). There are 14 residues in the CDR3. Trimming cost V 4 bases and J 6 bases, with 12 bases left between them. The germline V gene encodes CDR1 LNHDA and CDR2 SQIVND (reference sequence).

This chain connects TRBV9 to TRBJ2-1; D may match TRBD1 or TRBD2 (5 bases each). The germline V gene has CDR1 SGDLS and CDR2 YYNGEE. CDR3 size: 16 residues. V dropped 4 bases and J dropped 10 bases, with 24 bases sitting between them. For the CDR3, the DNA is TGTGCCAGCAGCATCTCCCCTTCCGGGGACCTCGGGGAGCAGTTCTTC. Its protein product is CASSISPSGDLGEQFF. The full variable domain, in which reference TRBV9 and TRBJ2-1 provide the parts outside the CDR3, is DSGVTQTPKHLITATGQRVTLRCSPRSGDLSVYWYQQSLDQGLQFLIQYYNGEERAKGNILERFSAQQFPDLHSELNLSSLELGDSALYFCASSISPSGDLGEQFFGPGTRLTVL.

The chain recombines TRBV11-2 with TRBJ1-5; D unclear. This CDR3 spans 13 amino acids. Trimming took off 6 bases at V and 7 bases at J, with 13 bases between the two ends. Germline assignment: CDR1 SGHAT and CDR2 FQNNGV. CDR3 in amino acids: CASSLSLEQPQHF. CDR3 coding DNA: TGTGCCAGCAGTTTAAGCCTGGAGCAGCCCCAGCATTTT.

The chain has TRBV25-1 and TRBJ2-1, with D possibly being TRBD1 or TRBD2 (6 bases each). V lost 6 bases and J lost 9, with 12 bases in between. CDR1 is MGHDK and CDR2 is SYGVNS in the germline V gene. This CDR3 is 12 amino acids long. CDR3 loop: CASRQGSGEQFF. CDR3 DNA sequence: TGTGCCAGCAGACAGGGTAGCGGTGAGCAGTTCTTC.

The J gene is TRBJ1-1, the V gene TRBV28; no firm D call. Trimming took 3 bases from V and 0 from J, leaving 8 bases between them. This CDR3 has 14 amino acids. In germline, CDR1 is MDHEN, CDR2 SYDVKM. The chain's CDR3 is CASSFIRVNTEAFF. Written as DNA, the CDR3 is TGTGCCAGCAGTTTCATAAGGGTGAACACTGAAGCTTTCTTT.

The chain combines TRBV27 with TRBJ1-1; maybe TRBD1 (5 bases). V was clipped by 4 bases and J by 1 base, with 13 bases between them. CDR3 length: 15 residues. The V gene's germline CDR1 is MNHEY and CDR2 SMNVEV (reference sequence). CDR3 in DNA: TGTGCCAGCAGTTCCTTGACAGCCAGGAACACTGAAGCTTTCTTT. Translated: CASSSLTARNTEAFF.

The J gene is TRBJ2-7, the V gene TRBV4-1, with 8 bases that match TRBD2. The V and J ends lost 4 bases and 7 bases, in that order; junction bases with no gene match: 15. CDR1 and CDR2 from the germline V gene are MGHRA and YSYEKL. The CDR3 contains 16 residues. Written as DNA, the CDR3 is TGCGCCAGCAGCCGCGACCTTAGCGGGACATTTCGGGAGCAGTACTTC. Encoded protein: CASSRDLSGTFREQYF.

The chain uses TRBV9 and TRBJ2-7; D tentatively fits TRBD1 or TRBD2 (5 bases each). This CDR3 is built from 15 residues. V shed 3 bases and J shed 0 bases, with 13 bases lying between them. Germline CDR1 SGDLS, CDR2 YYNGEE. The CDR3 spells CASSARDGGSYEQYF. CDR3 sequence (DNA): TGTGCCAGCAGCGCCCGTGATGGGGGCTCCTACGAGCAGTACTTC. The full variable domain, rest sourced from reference TRBV9 and TRBJ2-7, is DSGVTQTPKHLITATGQRVTLRCSPRSGDLSVYWYQQSLDQGLQFLIQYYNGEERAKGNILERFSAQQFPDLHSELNLSSLELGDSALYFCASSARDGGSYEQYFGPGTRLTVT.